The TCR beta chain under discussion was sequenced for a study of memory CD4+ T cells and cytomegalovirus serostatus. Of note for this clone: Antigen: not known.

In the original workflow: After removing out-of-frame reads, under 2.5 million distinct TCRbeta sequences remained. The protocol was immunoSEQ multiplex PCR, while the TCRdb copy is restricted to in-frame clones and leaves out a portion. V and J calls and clone size come straight from that table; D and trimming were deduced from the DNA. The table lists under 50,000 clones, approximately 74% of them singletons. Study-wide results and caveats: Repertoires predicted CMV serostatus with median bootstrapped AUC of about 0.95. Of 150 to 200 reported CMV TCRbeta sequences, around 62 were found in memory CD4+ repertoires.

Single viable CD3+CD4+CD8-CD45RO+ cells were sorted as the memory CD4+ T cells. Positive selection with CD4 microbeads enriched total CD4+ T cells. This CDR3 has 15 residues. Germline values: CDR1 MNHEY, CDR2 SVGAGI. The trim removed 6 bases at V and 9 bases at J, leaving 7 bases unmatched. The chain links TRBV6-5 to TRBJ2-2, with TRBD2 identical over 13 bases. Sequenced: memory CD4+ T cells from blood. The sequence was collected from an adult in good health and CMV-seropositive. CDR3 in DNA: TGTGCCAGCAGCCAAACTAGCGGGGGGGCTAGGGAGCTGTTTTTT. This codes for CASSQTSGGARELFF.